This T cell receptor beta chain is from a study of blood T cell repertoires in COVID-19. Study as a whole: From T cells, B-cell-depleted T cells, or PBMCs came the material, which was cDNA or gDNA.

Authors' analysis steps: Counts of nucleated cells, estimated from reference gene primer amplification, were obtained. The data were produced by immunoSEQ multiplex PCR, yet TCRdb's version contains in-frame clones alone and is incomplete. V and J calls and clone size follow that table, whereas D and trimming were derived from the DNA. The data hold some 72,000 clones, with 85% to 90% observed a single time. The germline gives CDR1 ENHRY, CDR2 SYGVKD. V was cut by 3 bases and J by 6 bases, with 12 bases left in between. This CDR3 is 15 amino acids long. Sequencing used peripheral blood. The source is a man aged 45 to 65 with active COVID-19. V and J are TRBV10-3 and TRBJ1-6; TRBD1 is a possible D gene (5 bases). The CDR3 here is CAISEGRGVNSPLHF. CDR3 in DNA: TGTGCCATCAGTGAAGGGCGGGGCGTTAATTCACCCCTCCACTTT.